The present T cell receptor (beta chain) was sequenced within a study of CD8+ T cells in alopecia areata. Sequencing used cDNA as its template, made by extracting RNA and reverse transcribing it. Method: immunoSEQ multiplex PCR; TCRdb's copy keeps in-frame clones and lacks some. Among approximately 280,000 clones, nearly 60% were seen once, and the ten largest hold more than 1.5%. Comments on this clone: Its specificity is unknown.

Sample treatment: oral pan-JAK inhibitor, 5-10 mg twice daily. General study results and limits: For patients receiving tofacitinib, scalp clonality and expanded CD8+ clones among the top 100 significantly decreased. TCR sharing across patients was less clear than in mice, possibly HLA-related. A great number of expanded lesional clones endured in scalp and blood during tofacitinib.

CDR1 is SEHNR, CDR2 FQNEAQ, per germline (reference sequence). The V end lost 8 bases, the J end lost 8 bases, and 16 bases lay between the germline ends. The CDR3 runs to 13 residues. The sample consisted of CD4+ T cells sorted from blood, taken at week 24, from a patient treated with tofacitinib. The TCR originated in a human donor with alopecia areata. The chain has TRBV7-9 and TRBJ2-1, with D perhaps matching TRBD2 (5 bases). Written as DNA, the CDR3 is TGTGCCAGCGTAGCTAGCTCAGGATATGAGCAGTTCTTC. Its protein product is CASVASSGYEQFF.